These 32 T cell receptor beta chains were sequenced from one sample in a study of blood T cell repertoires in COVID-19. Generated by immunoSEQ multiplex PCR, the TCRdb table keeps only in-frame clones and is missing some. Altogether approximately 220,000 clones are present, approximately 86% being singletons, with the ten largest covering about 4.1%. The specimen was PBMCs or T cells enriched from blood (not recorded which). Receptors were obtained from a woman aged 40 to 50 with acute COVID-19.

This chain connects TRBV7-2 to TRBJ2-1; 10 bases fit TRBD1. Germline V gene sequence: CDR1 SGHTA, CDR2 FQGNSA. Germline trimming cut 5 bases from V and 3 bases from J; bases unmatched to any gene: 7. This CDR3 is 16 amino acids long. CDR3: CASSAVRTGGYNEQFF. The CDR3 DNA reads as TGTGCCAGCAGCGCGGTAAGGACAGGGGGCTACAATGAGCAGTTCTTC.

Relative to its sample, this clone is medium-sized (0.01 to 0.1%). J is TRBJ2-3 and V is TRBV6-4, with 7 bases lining up with TRBD2. The germline CDR1 and CDR2 sequences are MRHNA and SNTAGT. V shed 2 bases, J shed 2 bases, and the junction held 1 base outside the gene matches. This CDR3 is built from 14 residues. The CDR3 is CASSDGLDTDTQYF. Written as DNA, the CDR3 is TGTGCCAGCAGTGACGGACTAGACACAGATACGCAGTATTTT.

The chain is built from TRBV5-1 and TRBJ2-3; possible D gene TRBD2, 5 bases. The V gene lost 2 bases and the J gene lost 5 bases, with 12 bases spanning the gap. This CDR3 comprises 14 residues. In germline, CDR1 is SGHRS, CDR2 YFSETQ. The CDR3, as DNA: TGCGCCAGCAGCTTTGACCCGGGGAAAGATACGCAGTATTTT. Protein: CASSFDPGKDTQYF.

V is TRBV24-1 and J is TRBJ2-1; 11 nucleotides agree with TRBD2. With 3 bases clipped from V and 5 bases from J, the junction kept 8 bases outside the gene matches. Germline V gene lookup returns CDR1 KGHDR and CDR2 SFDVKD. CDR3 length equals 17 residues. The CDR3 protein is CATSDPEGTSGNNEQFF. The CDR3, as DNA: TGTGCCACCAGTGATCCGGAAGGGACTAGCGGCAACAATGAGCAGTTCTTC.

This chain connects TRBV5-6 to TRBJ2-2, with D perhaps matching TRBD1 (6 bases). The CDR3 has 15 amino acids. V shed 5 bases and J shed 4 bases, with 15 bases lying between them. Germline CDR1 and CDR2: SGHDT and YYEEEE. Written as DNA, the CDR3 is TGTGCCAGCAGTAGGGCAGGGGCGGGCACCGGGGAGCTGTTTTTT. Encoded protein: CASSRAGAGTGELFF.

J is TRBJ2-1 and V is TRBV18; D perhaps matches TRBD2 (5 bases). Germline CDR1 reads KGHSH; CDR2 reads LQKENI. The V gene lost 1 base and the J gene lost 0 bases, with 13 bases spanning the gap. The CDR3 loop spans 17 amino acids. The CDR3: CASSPRASTSSYNEQFF. The CDR3, as DNA: TGTGCCAGCTCACCACGGGCCTCTACTAGCTCCTACAATGAGCAGTTCTTC.

This rearrangement joins TRBV27 to TRBJ1-6, with 8 bases that match TRBD1. Per germline, CDR1 MNHEY and CDR2 SMNVEV (reference sequence). The trim removed 5 bases at V and 10 bases at J, leaving 7 bases unmatched. This CDR3 contains 14 residues. DNA of the CDR3: TGTGCCAGCAGTACCGGGACAGGTTACTCACCCCTCCACTTT. Residues: CASSTGTGYSPLHF.

This sequence joins TRBV15 and TRBJ1-3; 7 bases match TRBD1. V was clipped by 0 bases and J by 0 bases; unmatched bases: 5. CDR3 length: 17 residues. Germline V gives CDR1 LNHNV, CDR2 YYDKDF (reference sequence). For the CDR3, the DNA is TGTGCCACCAGCAGAGAACAACAGGGGTTCTCTGGAAACACCATATATTTT. Amino acid sequence: CATSREQQGFSGNTIYF.

Only one count was recorded for this clone. J is TRBJ1-1 and V is TRBV12-3 or TRBV12-4; D is unclear. With 7 bases removed from V and 8 bases from J, the gap between germline ends came to 14 bases. The length of the CDR3 is 12 residues. CDR3 amino acids: CASTRSTSEAFF. The CDR3 DNA reads TGTGCCAGCACACGCAGTACGTCCGAAGCTTTCTTT.

V usage is TRBV24-1 and J usage is TRBJ1-5, with unresolved D. V was clipped by 5 bases and J by 2 bases, with 15 bases between them. Per germline, CDR1 KGHDR and CDR2 SFDVKD. The CDR3 totals 16 residues. CDR3 region: CATSGGGLSGNQPQHF. The CDR3 DNA sequence: TGTGCCACCAGTGGAGGAGGGCTCTCGGGCAATCAGCCCCAGCATTTT.

V gene TRBV18 combines with J gene TRBJ1-2; 7 positions agree with TRBD1. Germline V gene sequence: CDR1 KGHSH, CDR2 LQKENI. The trim removed 5 bases at V and 2 bases at J, leaving 2 bases unmatched. The length of the CDR3 is 13 residues. Here the CDR3 reads CASSAGQNYGYTF. DNA for the CDR3: TGTGCCAGCTCAGCGGGACAGAACTATGGCTACACCTTC.

This chain joins TRBV19 and TRBJ1-3, with D hard to call. Trimming shortened V by 8 bases and J by 2 bases, and 7 bases separated the two germline ends. The germline CDR1 and CDR2 sequences are LNHDA and SQIVND (reference sequence). This CDR3 region has 12 residues. The CDR3 DNA is TGTGCCAGTCGGGGAGCTGGAAACACCATATATTTT. The encoded protein is CASRGAGNTIYF.

This chain joins TRBV3-1 (or the pseudogene TRBV3-2) and TRBJ2-2; D unresolved. Germline CDR1 is LGHDT and CDR2 is YNNKEL (reference sequence). CDR3 length: 14 amino acids. V shed 4 bases and J shed 1 base, with 7 bases lying between them. The DNA for the CDR3 is TGTGCCAGCAGCCGGGCCAGGAACACCGGGGAGCTGTTTTTT. Its protein is CASSRARNTGELFF.

This chain joins TRBV3-1 (or the pseudogene TRBV3-2) and TRBJ1-6; 7 nucleotides agree with TRBD1. V was clipped by 4 bases and J by 0 bases; unmatched bases: 9. Germline CDR1 LGHDT, CDR2 YNNKEL (reference sequence). The CDR3 covers 18 residues. CDR3 protein: CASSRTTGASSYNSPLHF. DNA for the CDR3: TGTGCCAGCAGCCGAACAACAGGGGCTAGCTCCTATAATTCACCCCTCCACTTT.

This chain uses TRBV28 with TRBJ2-2; D is perhaps TRBD1 (5 bases). CDR1 is MDHEN and CDR2 is SYDVKM in the germline V gene. The CDR3 totals 15 residues. V lost 8 bases, J lost 0 bases, and 13 bases lay in between. CDR3 loop: CASRGGQTNTGELFF. The CDR3 DNA follows: TGTGCCAGCCGCGGTGGACAAACGAACACCGGGGAGCTGTTTTTT. The full variable domain, in which reference TRBV28 and TRBJ2-2 provide the parts outside the CDR3, is DVKVTQSSRYLVKRTGEKVFLECVQDMDHENMFWYRQDPGLGLRLIYFSYDVKMKEKGDIPEGYSVSREKKERFSLILESASTNQTSMYLCASRGGQTNTGELFFGEGSRLTVL.

The V call is TRBV3-1 (or the pseudogene TRBV3-2), the J call TRBJ2-1; 12 bases are shared with TRBD2. The CDR3 has 14 residues. CDR1 and CDR2 from the germline V gene are LGHDT and YNNKEL (reference sequence). Trimming at V came to 8 bases and at J to 4 bases, leaving 3 bases not matched to a gene. The chain's CDR3 is CASQTSGGYNEQFF. The CDR3 DNA reads as TGTGCCAGCCAAACTAGCGGGGGGTACAATGAGCAGTTCTTC.

This sequence joins TRBV28 and TRBJ2-1, with D maybe TRBD1 (6 bases). The CDR3 consists of 15 residues. V was pared by 7 bases and J by 3 bases, with 16 bases between. CDR1 and CDR2 (germline): MDHEN, SYDVKM. DNA of the CDR3: TGTGCCAGCACCCCCCGGGACATCCTCTACAATGAGCAGTTCTTC. It codes for CASTPRDILYNEQFF.

The rearrangement links TRBV29-1 to TRBJ2-3; TRBD2 aligns across 7 bases. After removal of 6 bases from V and 4 bases from J, the junction contained 13 bases not matched to a gene. The CDR3 length is 15 residues. Germline CDR1 SQVTM, CDR2 ANQGSEA. The CDR3 reads CSVPTSDNSPDTQYF. The CDR3 DNA reads TGCAGCGTCCCTACTAGCGATAATAGCCCAGATACGCAGTATTTT.

This clone was seen a handful of times. V gene TRBV19 combines with J gene TRBJ2-5, with D unresolved. CDR3 length: 13 residues. Between the trimmed V and J ends, which lost 6 bases and 5 bases, there was a span of 13 bases. Germline values: CDR1 LNHDA, CDR2 SQIVND (reference sequence). The CDR3 reads CASSPESVETQYF. CDR3 bases: TGTGCCAGTAGCCCCGAGAGTGTGGAGACCCAGTACTTC.

This sequence joins TRBV15 and TRBJ2-7; 8 bases map to TRBD2. CDR1 and CDR2 from the germline V gene are LNHNV and YYDKDF (reference sequence). V shed 0 bases and J 7 bases; nucleotides not matched to a gene: 11. CDR3 length: 16 amino acids. CDR3 loop: CATSRDRAGDSWEQYF. CDR3 nucleotides: TGTGCCACCAGCAGAGACCGAGCGGGGGACTCCTGGGAGCAGTACTTC.

The chain uses TRBV6-2 or TRBV6-3 and TRBJ2-3; 8 nucleotides match TRBD2. The V gene's germline CDR1 is MNHEY and CDR2 SVGEGT. This CDR3 spans 18 amino acids. The ends lost 4 bases at V and 3 bases at J; junction bases unmatched: 15. CDR3 bases: TGTGCCAGCAGTTCCGCCTCGAGGTGGAGCGGGAGAACAGATACGCAGTATTTT. Residues: CASSSASRWSGRTDTQYF.

In its sample, this clone was seen once. The chain joins TRBV27 to TRBJ2-6; D unresolved. The CDR3 is made up of 15 amino acids. V dropped 3 bases and J dropped 2 bases, with 8 bases sitting between them. Germline V lookup: CDR1 MNHEY, CDR2 SMNVEV (reference sequence). The DNA for the CDR3 is TGTGCCAGCAGTTTCGGTTCCGCTGGGGCCAACGTCCTGACTTTC. Translating gives CASSFGSAGANVLTF.

This chain links TRBV9 with TRBJ2-7; 9 bases match TRBD2. The V gene's germline CDR1 is SGDLS and CDR2 YYNGEE. The CDR3 is 16 amino acids. The ends lost 3 bases at V and 3 bases at J; junction bases unmatched: 10. CDR3 region: CASSEGGLAGIYEQYF. The CDR3 bases are TGTGCCAGCAGCGAGGGCGGGCTAGCGGGAATCTACGAGCAGTACTTC.

The chain joins TRBV19 to TRBJ1-1, with D unclear. The germline V and J ends were trimmed by 3 bases and 1 base, with 15 bases remaining between them. Germline V gene lookup returns CDR1 LNHDA and CDR2 SQIVND (reference sequence). The length of the CDR3 is 16 residues. CDR3 amino acids: CASSIFWQNPNTEAFF. The CDR3, as DNA: TGTGCCAGTAGTATTTTCTGGCAGAACCCGAACACTGAAGCTTTCTTT. Looking up the rest from reference TRBV19 and TRBJ1-1 gives the full variable domain: DGGITQSPKYLFRKEGQNVTLSCEQNLNHDAMYWYRQDPGQGLRLIYYSQIVNDFQKGDIAEGYSVSREKKESFPLTVTSAQKNPTAFYLCASSIFWQNPNTEAFFGQGTRLTVV.

The rearrangement uses TRBV12-3 or TRBV12-4 and TRBJ1-2; 8 nucleotides align to TRBD1. The CDR3 sequence is 13 residues long. V was pared by 3 bases and J by 7 bases, with 4 bases of the junction left unmatched. For the CDR3, the DNA is TGTGCCAGCAGTTTCAGGACAGGGTCTGGCTACACCTTC. Encoded protein: CASSFRTGSGYTF.

This chain links TRBV9 with TRBJ2-1; a possible D gene is TRBD1 (6 bases). The CDR3 loop spans 15 amino acids. V gave up 3 bases and J gave up 6 bases, with 16 bases separating them. Germline CDR1 SGDLS, CDR2 YYNGEE. CDR3 nucleotides: TGTGCCAGCAGCGCATCGGAACAGGGAACCAATGAGCAGTTCTTC. This codes for CASSASEQGTNEQFF.

The rearrangement uses TRBV2 and TRBJ1-2; possible D gene TRBD1, 5 bases. This CDR3 contains 11 residues. Trimming shortened V by 8 bases and J by 10 bases, and 14 bases separated the two germline ends. Germline values: CDR1 SNHLY, CDR2 FYNNEI. The DNA of the CDR3 is TGTGCCAGCGGGGGGGGTTTTGACTACACCTTC. The encoded protein is CASGGGFDYTF.

This clone turned up a few times. The V and J genes are TRBV27 and TRBJ2-7, with TRBD1 as a possible D gene (5 bases). From germline, CDR1 is MNHEY and CDR2 SMNVEV (reference sequence). Trimming shortened V by 6 bases and J by 2 bases, and 14 bases separated the two germline ends. The CDR3 covers 14 residues. CDR3 sequence (DNA): TGTGCCAGCAGACCGGCCGACAGACCCTACGAGCAGTACTTC. Encoded protein: CASRPADRPYEQYF.

The chain links TRBV18 to TRBJ2-1; 16 bases are shared with TRBD2. The trim removed 4 bases at V and 5 bases at J, leaving 5 bases unmatched. The CDR3 covers 17 residues. Germline CDR1 KGHSH, CDR2 LQKENI. CDR3 DNA: TGTGCCAGCTCACTGCCGGGACTAGCGGGAGGGAACAATGAGCAGTTCTTC. Its translation: CASSLPGLAGGNNEQFF.

The rearrangement uses TRBV20-1 and TRBJ2-3; 12 positions match TRBD2. J lost 0 bases, V lost 3 bases, and 7 bases had no gene match. This CDR3 is built from 17 residues. The germline gives CDR1 DFQATT, CDR2 SNEGSKA (reference sequence). In DNA form, the CDR3 reads TGCAGTGCTAGTGGTCTAGCGGGAGGGACTAGCACAGATACGCAGTATTTT. It codes for CSASGLAGGTSTDTQYF.

The V gene is TRBV7-8, the J gene TRBJ2-7; no clear D gene. Trimming pared 2 bases from V and 2 bases from J, leaving 10 bases between. The germline CDR1 and CDR2 sequences are SGHVS and FQNEAQ. This CDR3 contains 14 residues. CDR3 in amino acids: CASSLRGLAYEQYF. DNA for the CDR3: TGTGCCAGCAGCTTACGCGGCCTGGCCTACGAGCAGTACTTC.

V gene TRBV5-1 combines with J gene TRBJ2-1, with TRBD2 identical over 7 bases. Germline CDR1 reads SGHRS; CDR2 reads YFSETQ. This CDR3 has 16 residues. V gave up 5 bases and J gave up 4 bases; unmatched junction bases: 12. For the CDR3, the DNA is TGCGCCAGCAGGATTAGCGGGCCCACTACTTACAATGAGCAGTTCTTC. It encodes CASRISGPTTYNEQFF. Drawing the rest from reference TRBV5-1 and TRBJ2-1, the complete variable domain is KAGVTQTPRYLIKTRGQQVTLSCSPISGHRSVSWYQQTPGQGLQFLFEYFSETQRNKGNFPGRFSGRQFSNSRSEMNVSTLELGDSALYLCASRISGPTTYNEQFFGPGTRLTVL.